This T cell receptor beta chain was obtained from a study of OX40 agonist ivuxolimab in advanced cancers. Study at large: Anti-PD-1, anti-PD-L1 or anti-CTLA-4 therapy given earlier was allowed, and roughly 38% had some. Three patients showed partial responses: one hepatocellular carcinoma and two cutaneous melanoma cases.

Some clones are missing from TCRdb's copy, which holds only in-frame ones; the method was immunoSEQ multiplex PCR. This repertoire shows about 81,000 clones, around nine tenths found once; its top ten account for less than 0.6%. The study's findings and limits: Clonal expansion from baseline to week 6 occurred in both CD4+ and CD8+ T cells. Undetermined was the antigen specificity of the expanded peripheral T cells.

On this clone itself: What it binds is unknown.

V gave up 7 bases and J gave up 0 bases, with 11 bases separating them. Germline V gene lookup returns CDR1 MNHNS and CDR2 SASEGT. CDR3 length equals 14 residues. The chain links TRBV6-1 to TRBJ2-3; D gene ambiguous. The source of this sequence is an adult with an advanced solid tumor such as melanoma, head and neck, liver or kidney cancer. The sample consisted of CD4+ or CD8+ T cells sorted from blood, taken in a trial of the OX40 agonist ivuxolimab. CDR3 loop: CASTPLPSTDTQYF. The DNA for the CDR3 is TGTGCCAGCACCCCTCTTCCAAGCACAGATACGCAGTATTTT.